The next 27 T cell receptor beta chains were all read from a single sample in a study of blood T cell repertoires in COVID-19. Produced via immunoSEQ multiplex PCR; TCRdb's table is partial and in-frame only. Here the sample spans approximately 240,000 clones, under 95% being singletons. Sequencing used PBMCs or T cells enriched from blood (not recorded which). The origin of the receptors is a woman aged 18-35 years who had recovered from COVID-19.

The chain combines TRBV7-8 with TRBJ1-2; D gene unclear. V lost 5 bases to trimming and J lost 7 bases, with 23 bases between them. The CDR3 totals 16 residues. Germline V CDR1 and CDR2: SGHVS, FQNEAQ. The CDR3 nucleotides read TGTGCCAGCAGCCCTCGGGTCCCCAGCTTTCGGTTTGGCTACACCTTC. This encodes CASSPRVPSFRFGYTF.

J is TRBJ1-1 and V is TRBV7-2, with TRBD1 identical over 8 bases. J lost 5 bases, V lost 7 bases, and 9 bases had no gene match. The germline V gene has CDR1 SGHTA and CDR2 FQGNSA. CDR3 length: 14 amino acids. The CDR3 region has the DNA TGTGCCAGCATGGTACAGGGGGAGAGTACTGAAGCTTTCTTT. Translating it yields CASMVQGESTEAFF.

The rearrangement uses TRBV28 and TRBJ1-2, with D hard to call. Germline-derived CDR1 and CDR2 are MDHEN and SYDVKM. There are 15 residues in the CDR3. V was shortened by 2 bases and J by 8 bases, with 18 bases between the two germline ends. The CDR3 DNA sequence: TGTGCCAGCAGTTTAACAGTAGGCTTTTTTGTGGGCTACACCTTC. Amino acids: CASSLTVGFFVGYTF.

In this sample, this clone turned up a few times. This rearrangement joins TRBV7-2 to TRBJ2-2, with a possible D match to TRBD1 (5 bases). The CDR3 sequence is 15 residues long. Germline V CDR1 and CDR2: SGHTA, FQGNSA. Trimming removed 0 bases from V and 6 bases from J, with 11 bases in between. Written as DNA, the CDR3 is TGTGCCAGCAGCTTAGCCAGGGCGGCTTCCGGGGAGCTGTTTTTT. Protein product: CASSLARAASGELFF. The whole variable domain, remainder taken from reference TRBV7-2 and TRBJ2-2, is GAGVSQSPSNKVTEKGKDVELRCDPISGHTALYWYRQSLGQGLEFLIYFQGNSAPDKSGLPSDRFSAERTGGSVSTLTIQRTQQEDSAVYLCASSLARAASGELFFGEGSRLTVL.

The chain recombines TRBV11-1 with TRBJ1-2; 7 positions agree with TRBD1. Germline trimming cut 0 bases from V and 5 bases from J; bases unmatched to any gene: 6. CDR3 size: 15 residues. Per the germline V gene, CDR1 is SGHAT and CDR2 is FQDESV (reference sequence). For the CDR3, the DNA is TGTGCCAGCAGCTTAGCGAGGGGGCAGGGATATGGCTACACCTTC. Translation: CASSLARGQGYGYTF.

The CDR3 nucleotides are TGTGCCAGTTGCGACCGGGGGACAGGGTCAACGAACACTGAAGCTTTCTTT. Its translation is CASCDRGTGSTNTEAFF. The rearrangement joins TRBV6-4 to TRBJ1-1; 9 bases are a match to TRBD1. The CDR3 has 17 amino acids. CDR1 MRHNA and CDR2 SNTAGT come from the germline V gene. Losses at the gene ends were 9 bases for V and 1 base for J; bases not matched to a gene: 15.

This rearrangement joins TRBV11-3 to TRBJ2-3; 16 nucleotides match TRBD2. The CDR3 is made up of 17 amino acids. After removal of 5 bases from V and 1 base from J, the junction contained 3 bases not matched to a gene. Germline V CDR1 and CDR2: SGHNT, YENEEA. The CDR3 DNA reads TGTGCCAGCAGCGGGACTAGCGGGGGGGCAGGCACAGATACGCAGTATTTT. Its protein product is CASSGTSGGAGTDTQYF. The full variable domain, rest sourced from reference TRBV11-3 and TRBJ2-3, is EAGVVQSPRYKIIEKKQPVAFWCNPISGHNTLYWYLQNLGQGPELLIRYENEEAVDDSQLPKDRFSAERLKGVDSTLKIQPAELGDSAVYLCASSGTSGGAGTDTQYFGPGTRLTVL.

This sequence joins TRBV4-3 and TRBJ2-3, with D perhaps matching TRBD2 (6 bases). Per germline, CDR1 LGHNA and CDR2 YSLEER. Trimming shortened V by 5 bases and J by 7 bases, and 16 bases separated the two germline ends. There are 14 residues in the CDR3. The CDR3 sequence is CASSRFPGEYTQYF. For the CDR3, the DNA is TGCGCCAGCAGCAGGTTCCCGGGGGAATATACGCAGTATTTT.

The gene calls are TRBV28 and TRBJ1-5, with a possible D match to TRBD1 (5 bases). The CDR3 is 14 amino acids. The V end lost 9 bases, the J end lost 6 bases, and 18 bases lay between the germline ends. The germline gives CDR1 MDHEN, CDR2 SYDVKM. CDR3 nucleotides: TGTGCCAGTCACCAGACAGTCACCCTTCAGCCCCAGCATTTT. It encodes CASHQTVTLQPQHF.

The chain combines TRBV7-6 with TRBJ1-4; D is ambiguous. The CDR3 spans 17 residues. In germline, CDR1 is SGHVS, CDR2 FNYEAQ. V lost 5 bases to trimming and J lost 0 bases, with 16 bases between them. The CDR3 here is CASSPRPPGSTNEKLFF. The DNA of the CDR3 is TGTGCCAGCAGCCCCCGCCCACCGGGATCAACTAATGAAAAACTGTTTTTT. Based on the CDR3 plus reference TRBV7-6 and TRBJ1-4, the full variable domain is GAGVSQSPRYKVTKRGQDVALRCDPISGHVSLYWYRQALGQGPEFLTYFNYEAQQDKSGLPNDRFSAERPEGSISTLTIQRTEQRDSAMYRCASSPRPPGSTNEKLFFGSGTQLSVL.

V is TRBV3-1 (or the pseudogene TRBV3-2) and J is TRBJ2-5; 8 bases agree with TRBD2. This CDR3 is built from 14 residues. The V gene end was trimmed by 4 bases and the J gene end by 4 bases; junction bases not matched to a gene: 5. Per germline, CDR1 LGHDT and CDR2 YNNKEL (reference sequence). The chain's CDR3 is CASSLSGKGETQYF. DNA of the CDR3: TGTGCCAGCAGCCTTAGCGGGAAGGGAGAGACCCAGTACTTC.

The genes are TRBV4-1 and TRBJ1-5; D gene unclear. The CDR3 is 15 amino acids. V was trimmed by 3 bases and J by 1 base, leaving 10 bases between them. Germline CDR1 and CDR2: MGHRA and YSYEKL. CDR3 bases: TGCGCCAGCAGCCATTTTATAGAGAGCAATCAGCCCCAGCATTTT. This encodes CASSHFIESNQPQHF.

This chain joins TRBV4-1 and TRBJ2-1; 10 nucleotides line up with TRBD1. Germline-derived CDR1 and CDR2 are MGHRA and YSYEKL. The CDR3 length is 15 residues. V shed 4 bases and J 8 bases; nucleotides not matched to a gene: 8. CDR3 in DNA: TGCGCCAGCAGCCCAAGGGACAGGGGATCGTATGAGCAGTTCTTC. Translating gives CASSPRDRGSYEQFF.

The chain couples TRBV9 to TRBJ2-3; 7 nucleotides match TRBD2. CDR3 length: 15 amino acids. Per germline, CDR1 SGDLS and CDR2 YYNGEE. The V and J ends lost 4 bases and 1 base, in that order; junction bases with no gene match: 6. The CDR3 protein is CASSPSGARTDTQYF. CDR3 nucleotide sequence: TGTGCCAGCAGCCCGAGCGGGGCACGCACAGATACGCAGTATTTT.

In this sample, this clone turned up a few times. V and J are TRBV2 and TRBJ1-1, with D unclear. This CDR3 spans 11 amino acids. Germline lookup yields CDR1 SNHLY and CDR2 FYNNEI. The ends were cut back, 7 bases at V and 3 bases at J, with 6 bases in the middle. CDR3 bases: TGTGCCAGCAAACAGTACACTGAAGCTTTCTTT. Protein product: CASKQYTEAFF.

This clone appeared once. The chain has TRBV5-1 and TRBJ2-6; D may be TRBD1 (6 bases). Germline assignment: CDR1 SGHRS and CDR2 YFSETQ. Between the trimmed V and J ends, which lost 4 bases and 1 base, there was a span of 15 bases. The CDR3 is 17 residues long. The DNA for the CDR3 is TGCGCCAGCAGCAGAATGGACAGTCATTCTGGGGCCAACGTCCTGACTTTC. This codes for CASSRMDSHSGANVLTF.

The rearrangement links TRBV4-3 to TRBJ2-3, with 8 bases aligning to TRBD2. The V and J ends lost 0 bases and 1 base, in that order; junction bases with no gene match: 6. Per the germline V gene, CDR1 is LGHNA and CDR2 is YSLEER. The CDR3 extends over 17 amino acids. The CDR3 region has the DNA TGCGCCAGCAGCCAAGATAGAATAGCGGGGCGCACAGATACGCAGTATTTT. Encoded protein: CASSQDRIAGRTDTQYF.

This clone was observed a single time. The gene calls are TRBV5-4 and TRBJ1-5; no firm D call. V was clipped by 1 base and J by 5 bases, with 10 bases between them. Germline loops: CDR1 SGHNT, CDR2 YYREEE (reference sequence). The CDR3 is 14 residues long. The CDR3 DNA follows: TGTGCCAGCAGCTTGAACGGAGGCGATCAGCCCCAGCATTTT. Translating it yields CASSLNGGDQPQHF.

V usage is TRBV7-8 and J usage is TRBJ2-1; 14 bases fit TRBD2. V was clipped by 5 bases and J by 1 base; unmatched bases: 4. The CDR3 loop spans 17 amino acids. Germline CDR1 and CDR2: SGHVS and FQNEAQ. CDR3 loop: CASSARTSGGSYNEQFF. In DNA form, the CDR3 reads TGTGCCAGCAGCGCCCGGACTAGCGGGGGGTCCTACAATGAGCAGTTCTTC.

This chain connects TRBV7-2 to TRBJ1-5; D is perhaps TRBD1 (6 bases). The CDR3 has 17 amino acids. Per the germline V gene, CDR1 is SGHTA and CDR2 is FQGNSA. Trimming took off 2 bases at V and 6 bases at J, with 20 bases between the two ends. The CDR3 loop reads CASSLSHGGGASQPQHF. In DNA form, the CDR3 reads TGTGCCAGCAGCTTATCCCATGGGGGGGGCGCGAGTCAGCCCCAGCATTTT.

The gene calls are TRBV9 and TRBJ2-1, with 7 bases identical to TRBD2. This CDR3 is built from 15 residues. The J segment lost 3 bases and the V segment lost 3 bases, leaving 6 bases of the junction unmatched. The germline V gene has CDR1 SGDLS and CDR2 YYNGEE. For the CDR3, the DNA is TGTGCCAGCAGCGCCCCTAGCGGATTCTACAATGAGCAGTTCTTC. Residues: CASSAPSGFYNEQFF.

The V call is TRBV10-1, the J call TRBJ2-3; D unresolved. The CDR3 is 15 residues long. V shed 8 bases and J shed 7 bases, with 22 bases lying between them. The V gene's germline CDR1 is WNHNN and CDR2 SYGVQD (reference sequence). The CDR3 region has the DNA TGCGCCAGCGAGGCGATGCACACACAATCAAATACGCAGTATTTT. As protein: CASEAMHTQSNTQYF.

The table lists this clone with a few counts. The CDR3 bases are TGTGCCAGCAGCCTCCCCGCGCCAGTCAGGGGCTCACCCCTCCACTTT. It codes for CASSLPAPVRGSPLHF. This chain connects TRBV28 to TRBJ1-6, with a possible D match to TRBD1 (6 bases). The V gene's germline CDR1 is MDHEN and CDR2 SYDVKM. This CDR3 has 16 amino acids. Trimming removed 6 bases at V and 10 bases at J, with 22 bases between.

The chain recombines TRBV6-6 with TRBJ2-7, with D maybe TRBD1 (6 bases). The V end lost 5 bases, the J end lost 3 bases, and 11 bases lay between the germline ends. The CDR3 loop spans 13 amino acids. Germline V gene lookup returns CDR1 MNHNY and CDR2 SVGAGI (reference sequence). The CDR3: CASSLLDSYEQYF. In nucleotides, the CDR3 is TGTGCCAGCAGTCTCCTGGACAGCTACGAGCAGTACTTC.

The chain combines TRBV18 with TRBJ2-3, with 13 bases lining up with TRBD2. V lost 5 bases to trimming and J lost 5 bases; unmatched junction nucleotides: 7. Germline assignment: CDR1 KGHSH and CDR2 LQKENI. The CDR3 sequence is 16 residues long. The CDR3 DNA is TGTGCCAGCTCATGGACTAGCGGGGGCTCCGGAGATACGCAGTATTTT. Residues: CASSWTSGGSGDTQYF.

This chain connects TRBV7-3 to TRBJ1-1; D is unresolved. In germline, CDR1 is SGHTA, CDR2 FQGTGA. The CDR3 loop spans 14 amino acids. V lost 3 bases to trimming and J lost 0 bases, with 8 bases between them. The CDR3 here is CASSLSYMNTEAFF. DNA for the CDR3: TGTGCCAGCAGCTTGTCTTACATGAACACTGAAGCTTTCTTT.

The chain links TRBV13 to TRBJ1-3, with D hard to call. The CDR3 runs to 14 residues. V lost 5 bases and J lost 0, with 8 bases in between. CDR1 is PRHDT, CDR2 FYEKMQ, per germline (reference sequence). This chain's CDR3 is CASSPISSGNTIYF. CDR3 in DNA: TGTGCCAGCAGCCCTATAAGCTCTGGAAACACCATATATTTT.